The clone carrying this TCR beta chain was detected once. This table comes from immunoSEQ multiplex PCR, and its TCRdb copy is limited to in-frame clones, with some not included. Counted here are 150,000 to 200,000 clones, around 80% occurring once; the ten biggest clones make up roughly 4.6%. The germline V gene encodes CDR1 SGHVS and CDR2 FQNEAQ. Trimming left V 2 bases short and J 5 bases short, with 15 bases between. CDR3 length: 15 residues. This sample was taken from a study of cytotoxic CD8 clonotypes in ibrutinib-treated CLL. This receptor was identified in a human donor with chronic lymphocytic leukemia. This chain connects TRBV7-8 to TRBJ1-2; D unresolved. The sample here was PBMCs, taken after 24 months of ibrutinib treatment. Written as DNA, the CDR3 is TGTGCCAGCAGCTTATCGGGTATGGGAGGGTATGGCTACACCTTC. This sequence encodes CASSLSGMGGYGYTF.